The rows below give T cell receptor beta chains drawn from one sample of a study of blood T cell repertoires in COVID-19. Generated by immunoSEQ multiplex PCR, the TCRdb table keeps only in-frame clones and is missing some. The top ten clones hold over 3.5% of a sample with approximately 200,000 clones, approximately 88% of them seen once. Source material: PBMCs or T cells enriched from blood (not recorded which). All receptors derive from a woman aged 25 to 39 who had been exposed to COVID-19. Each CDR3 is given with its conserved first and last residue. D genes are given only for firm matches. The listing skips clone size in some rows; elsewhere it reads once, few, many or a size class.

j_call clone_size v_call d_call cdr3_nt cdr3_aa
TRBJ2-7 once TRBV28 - TGTGCCAGCAGCCGTGACAGGGGAGGGACCTACGAGCAGTACTTC CASSRDRGGTYEQYF
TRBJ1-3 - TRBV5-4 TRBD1 TGTGCCAGCAGCTTGTTGGACAGGGAGTTTGGAAACACCATATATTTT CASSLLDREFGNTIYF
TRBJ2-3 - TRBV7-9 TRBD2 TGTGCCAGCAGCTTAGGGGATAGCGGGAGTTACACAGATACGCAGTATTTT CASSLGDSGSYTDTQYF
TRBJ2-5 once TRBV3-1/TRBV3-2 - TGTGCCAGCAGCCCCTCAGGGCGGGAGACCCAGTACTTC CASSPSGRETQYF
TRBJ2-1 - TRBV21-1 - TGTGCCAGCAGCAATGGGGGACAGGGATCGGATGAGCAGTTCTTC CASSNGGQGSDEQFF
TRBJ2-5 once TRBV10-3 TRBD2 TGTGCCATCAGCTCATCTAGCGGGAGTGCGGAGACCCAGTACTTC CAISSSSGSAETQYF
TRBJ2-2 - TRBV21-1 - TGTGCCAGCAGCAAACTTCCGGGAGTAGAGAACACCGGGGAGCTGTTTTTT CASSKLPGVENTGELFF
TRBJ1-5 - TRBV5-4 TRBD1 TGTGCCAGCAGTCGGGACAGGGAAGATCAGCCCCAGCATTTT CASSRDREDQPQHF
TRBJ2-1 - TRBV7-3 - TGTGCCAGCAGCTTAGGTCTCGGGGGGCGGTATGAGCAGTTCTTC CASSLGLGGRYEQFF
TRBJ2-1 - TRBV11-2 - TGTGCCAGCAGCTCGCCGGGACTCATACAACACAATGAGCAGTTCTTC CASSSPGLIQHNEQFF
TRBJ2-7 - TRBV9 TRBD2 TGTGCCAGCAGCTCAGGGTGGGCGGGAGGCTACTACGAGCAGTACTTC CASSSGWAGGYYEQYF
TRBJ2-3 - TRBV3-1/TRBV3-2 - TGTGCCAGCAGCCACTCGGGTAGCACAGATACGCAGTATTTT CASSHSGSTDTQYF
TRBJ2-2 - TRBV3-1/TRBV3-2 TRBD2 TGTGCCAGCAGCCAAGATATAGTAGCGGGAGTCGCCGGGGAGCTGTTTTTT CASSQDIVAGVAGELFF
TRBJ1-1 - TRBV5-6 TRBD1 TGTGCCAGCAGCTTCAGGGGGCTGAGTAAAGCTTTCTTT CASSFRGLSKAFF
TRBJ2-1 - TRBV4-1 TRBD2 TGCGCCAGCAGCCCGCTGGGGCGGGAGAGGAATGAGCAGTTCTTC CASSPLGRERNEQFF
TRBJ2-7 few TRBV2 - TGTGCCAGCAGTGGAGAATACGAGCAGTACTTC CASSGEYEQYF
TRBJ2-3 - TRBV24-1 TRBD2 TGTGCCACCAGTGATTCTCAAGCGGGAGTCACAGATACGCAGTATTTT CATSDSQAGVTDTQYF
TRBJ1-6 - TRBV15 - TGTGCCACCAGCAGAGATATCGCAGGAACAAATAATTCACCCCTCCACTTT CATSRDIAGTNNSPLHF
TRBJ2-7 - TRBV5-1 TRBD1 TGCGCCAGCAGCTTGGGGACAGGGGGCGTCTACGAGCAGTACTTC CASSLGTGGVYEQYF
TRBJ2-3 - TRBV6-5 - TGTGCCAGCAGTTACACGGGATTCACAGATACGCAGTATTTT CASSYTGFTDTQYF
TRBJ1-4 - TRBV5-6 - TGTGCCAGCAGCTTGGAACAGGCTACTGAAAAACTGTTTTTT CASSLEQATEKLFF
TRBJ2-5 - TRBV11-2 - TGTGCCAGCAGCTTCGAGGAGGAGACCCAGTACTTC CASSFEEETQYF
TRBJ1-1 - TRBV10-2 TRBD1 TGCGCCAGCAGCGATCTGAGGAACAGGGGCTCTGAAGCTTTCTTT CASSDLRNRGSEAFF
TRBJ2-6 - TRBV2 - TGTGCCAGCAGTGAATTGGGGCAGACTGGGGCCAACGTCCTGACTTTC CASSELGQTGANVLTF
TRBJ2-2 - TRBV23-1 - TGCGCCAGCAGTCGACCCAAGAGGCCGGAGGGTAAGAACACCGGGGAGCTGTTTTTT CASSRPKRPEGKNTGELFF
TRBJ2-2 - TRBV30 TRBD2 TGTGCCGGGACTAGCGGGACCGGGGAGCTGTTTTTT CAGTSGTGELFF
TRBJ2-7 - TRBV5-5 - TGTGCCAGCAGCTCCCGGTACGAGCAGTACTTC CASSSRYEQYF
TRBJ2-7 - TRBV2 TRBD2 TGTGCCAGCAGGGAGCGGGAGCCAACCTACGAGCAGTACTTC CASREREPTYEQYF
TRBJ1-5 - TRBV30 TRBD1 TGTGCCTGGAGTGTGGACAGGGGGGATCAGCCCCAGCATTTT CAWSVDRGDQPQHF
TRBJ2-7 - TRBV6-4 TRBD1 TGTGCCAGCAGTGACCGGGACAGGGGGTCCTACGAGCAGTACTTC CASSDRDRGSYEQYF
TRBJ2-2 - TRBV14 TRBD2 TGTGCCAGCAGCCAATTTATGGGACAGGGAACTAGCGGGAGTAACTCCGGGGAGCTGTTTTTT CASSQFMGQGTSGSNSGELFF
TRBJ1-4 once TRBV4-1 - TGCGCCAGCAGCCACCCGGGGGATATGGAAAAACTGTTTTTT CASSHPGDMEKLFF
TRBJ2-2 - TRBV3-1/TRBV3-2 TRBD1 TGTGCCAGCAGCCTCAGAGGGGGCAGCGGGGAGCTGTTTTTT CASSLRGGSGELFF
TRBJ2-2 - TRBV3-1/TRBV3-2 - TGTGCCAGCAGAGGTACTTACAGGGAGAACACCGGGGAGCTGTTTTTT CASRGTYRENTGELFF
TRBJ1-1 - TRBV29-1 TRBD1 TGCAGCGTTGTAGGGGGACAGGTGGCTGAAGCTTTCTTT CSVVGGQVAEAFF